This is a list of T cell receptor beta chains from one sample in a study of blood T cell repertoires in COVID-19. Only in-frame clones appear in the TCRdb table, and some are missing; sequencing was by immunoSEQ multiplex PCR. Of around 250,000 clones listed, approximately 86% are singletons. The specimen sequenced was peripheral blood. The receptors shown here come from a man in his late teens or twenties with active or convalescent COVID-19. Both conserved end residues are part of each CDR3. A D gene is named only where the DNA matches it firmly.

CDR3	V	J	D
CATEEQGTNTEAFF	TRBV10-3	TRBJ1-1	TRBD1
CATSDWDTEKLFF	TRBV24-1	TRBJ1-4	.
CASSLLRLAGDHEQYF	TRBV7-2	TRBJ2-7	TRBD2
CASSPPEGTGAIGYTF	TRBV9	TRBJ1-2	TRBD1
CSVEFRDRGYTQYF	TRBV29-1	TRBJ2-3	TRBD1
CASGRRDTGELFF	TRBV6-5	TRBJ2-2	.
CASSLHMGGTEAFF	TRBV5-8	TRBJ1-1	.
CASSQLVGKLFF	TRBV6-6	TRBJ1-4	.
CASSGLAGHEQFF	TRBV10-1	TRBJ2-1	.
CASSQAPDRNQPQHF	TRBV4-1	TRBJ1-5	.
CASSLGTGGGYTF	TRBV12-3/TRBV12-4	TRBJ1-2	TRBD1
CASSAGGLAGTMGEQYF	TRBV19	TRBJ2-7	TRBD2
CASTWGGSMNTEAFF	TRBV7-2	TRBJ1-1	.
CASSRQGTDQPQHF	TRBV6-6	TRBJ1-5	TRBD1
CATKDRFSSYEQYF	TRBV10-3	TRBJ2-7	.
CASSSLDRAAPQHF	TRBV28	TRBJ1-5	TRBD1
CASSYSRRTYTDTQYF	TRBV6-2/TRBV6-3	TRBJ2-3	.
CATRAGIQPQHF	TRBV19	TRBJ1-5	.
CASSLPGGALDTQYF	TRBV7-6	TRBJ2-3	TRBD2
CASSMGLAVYEQYF	TRBV5-1	TRBJ2-7	TRBD2
CASSSLNQPQHF	TRBV7-9	TRBJ1-5	.
CAWSPAGFANYGYTF	TRBV30	TRBJ1-2	.
CASSLSSGGAGNEQFF	TRBV2	TRBJ2-1	TRBD2
CASSMTSGRGEQFF	TRBV19	TRBJ2-1	TRBD2
CASSWGQHSGNTIYF	TRBV7-2	TRBJ1-3	TRBD1